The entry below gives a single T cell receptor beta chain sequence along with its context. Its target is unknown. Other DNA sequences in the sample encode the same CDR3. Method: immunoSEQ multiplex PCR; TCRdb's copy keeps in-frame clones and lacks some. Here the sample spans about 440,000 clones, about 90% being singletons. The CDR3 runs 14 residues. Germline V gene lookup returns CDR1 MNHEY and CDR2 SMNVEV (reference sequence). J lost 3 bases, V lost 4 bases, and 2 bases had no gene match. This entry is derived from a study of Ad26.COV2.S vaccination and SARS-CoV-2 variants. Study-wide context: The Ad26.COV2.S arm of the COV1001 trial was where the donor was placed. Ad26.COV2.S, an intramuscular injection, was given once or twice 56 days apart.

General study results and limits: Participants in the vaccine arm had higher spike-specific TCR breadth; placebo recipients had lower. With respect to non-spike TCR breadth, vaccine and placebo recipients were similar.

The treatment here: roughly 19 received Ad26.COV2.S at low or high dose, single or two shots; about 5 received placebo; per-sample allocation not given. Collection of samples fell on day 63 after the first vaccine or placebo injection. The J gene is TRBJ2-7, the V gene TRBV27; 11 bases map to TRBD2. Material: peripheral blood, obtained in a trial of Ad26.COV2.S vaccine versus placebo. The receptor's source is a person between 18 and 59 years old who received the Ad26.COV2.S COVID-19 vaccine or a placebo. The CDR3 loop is CASSSGLADYEQYF. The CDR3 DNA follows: TGTGCCAGCAGTTCGGGACTAGCGGACTACGAGCAGTACTTC.